The 30 T cell receptor beta chains in this list originate from one sample, sequenced in a study of monozygotic twins with inflammatory bowel disease. Reprocessing the 5' RACE reads, TCRdb reports a single entry for every CDR3 protein and omits DNA. Recorded here are a few hundred thousand distinct CDR3 sequences; the top ten clones represent 5.5% to 6.5%. Material for sequencing was blood. Receptors were obtained from a human donor with ulcerative colitis or Crohn's disease, or a healthy co-twin of an affected twin (not recorded which).

This chain uses TRBV12-3 or TRBV12-4 with TRBJ1-2; the TRBD1 assignment by TCRdb is unverifiable without DNA. The CDR3 runs 13 residues. The CDR3 sequence is CASSAGQGVGYTF.

The rearrangement uses TRBV4-3 and TRBJ1-1; the D call from TCRdb, TRBD1, cannot be confirmed without DNA. The CDR3 extends over 14 amino acids. Germline lookup yields CDR1 LGHNA and CDR2 YSLEER. The CDR3 sequence is CASSQDDRGRWSFF.

The V call is TRBV7-2, the J call TRBJ2-2. The CDR3 contains 15 residues. The V gene's germline CDR1 is SGHTA and CDR2 FQGNSA. CDR3 protein: CASSFHTKNTGELFF.

The chain joins TRBV12-3 or TRBV12-4 to TRBJ2-7; with no DNA, the TCRdb D assignment of TRBD1 cannot be verified. This CDR3 contains 15 residues. CDR3 sequence reads: CASSWGRPPGGEQYF.

The chain employs TRBV7-6 and TRBJ2-2; the TCRdb D gene call, TRBD2, has no DNA to confirm it. CDR3 length: 16 amino acids. Germline CDR1 and CDR2: SGHVS and FNYEAQ. The CDR3: CASSLTSGSTTGELFF.

V is TRBV10-3 and J is TRBJ2-7; checking the TCRdb D call of TRBD1 is not possible without DNA. The germline gives CDR1 ENHRY, CDR2 SYGVKD. This CDR3 is built from 12 residues. CDR3 in amino acids: CAIGRGNYEQYF.

The chain uses TRBV6-5 and TRBJ1-2; TCRdb's D call, TRBD1, is unchecked because there is no DNA. The CDR3 consists of 13 residues. Germline CDR1 reads MNHEY; CDR2 reads SVGAGI. The chain's CDR3 is CASSQNQRQALTF.

The V and J genes are TRBV6-5 and TRBJ1-2; checking the TCRdb D call of TRBD1 is not possible without DNA. The CDR3 consists of 13 residues. The germline V gene has CDR1 MNHEY and CDR2 SVGAGI. The CDR3 region is CASTRGQGLGYTF.

The chain links TRBV24-1 to TRBJ2-5; TCRdb names TRBD1, which stays unverified in the absence of DNA. CDR3 length equals 15 residues. Germline loops: CDR1 KGHDR, CDR2 SFDVKD. This chain's CDR3 is CATSKTGAIQETQYF.

V is TRBV7-2 and J is TRBJ1-2; the D call of TRBD1 rests on TCRdb alone, since no DNA is present to check it. CDR1 is SGHTA, CDR2 FQGNSA, per germline. The CDR3 has 15 amino acids. CDR3 loop: CASSLAPDSGYGYTF.

The chain is built from TRBV6-5 and TRBJ1-1; TCRdb calls TRBD1, which cannot be checked without DNA. Germline values: CDR1 MNHEY, CDR2 SVGAGI. This CDR3 spans 15 amino acids. This chain's CDR3 is CASSYSRGLNTEAFF.

The chain uses TRBV6-1 and TRBJ1-2; checking the TCRdb D call of TRBD1 is not possible without DNA. Germline V CDR1 and CDR2: MNHNS, SASEGT. The CDR3 totals 14 residues. CDR3 protein: CASSLDPSGYGYTF.

This sequence joins TRBV6-1 and TRBJ2-5; checking the TCRdb D call of TRBD2 is not possible without DNA. There are 16 residues in the CDR3. The germline CDR1 and CDR2 sequences are MNHNS and SASEGT. CDR3 sequence: CASKGLSSGDQETQYF.

The rearrangement links TRBV24-1 to TRBJ2-6; TCRdb outputs TRBD1, but without DNA this stays unchecked. The CDR3 is 17 residues long. Germline loops: CDR1 KGHDR, CDR2 SFDVKD. The CDR3 reads CATKPGTGVSGANVLTF.

V usage is TRBV10-3 and J usage is TRBJ2-3; as DNA is missing, the TRBD2 call by TCRdb cannot be tested. This CDR3 contains 16 residues. Germline V gene data show CDR1 as ENHRY and CDR2 as SYGVKD. CDR3: CAITSGLAGSTDTQYF.

This chain uses TRBV6-2 or TRBV6-3 with TRBJ1-1; TCRdb's D call, TRBD1, is unchecked because there is no DNA. The CDR3 loop spans 14 amino acids. CDR1 and CDR2 (germline): MNHEY, SVGEGT. The CDR3 loop reads CASSVTGKQTEAFF.

The rearrangement links TRBV11-2 to TRBJ2-7; TCRdb proposes TRBD1, but this gene call is untestable without DNA. Per germline, CDR1 SGHAT and CDR2 FQNNGV. There are 14 residues in the CDR3. The CDR3 spells CASSTRQGAVEQYF.

V gene TRBV7-2 combines with J gene TRBJ2-5; TCRdb indicates TRBD1, and absent DNA this call remains unverified. Germline CDR1 reads SGHTA; CDR2 reads FQGNSA. The CDR3 length is 13 residues. This CDR3 reads CASSFNRGETQYF.

The chain combines TRBV24-1 with TRBJ2-5. The CDR3 extends over 15 amino acids. Germline lookup yields CDR1 KGHDR and CDR2 SFDVKD. The CDR3 reads CATSDQTGTEHTQYF.

V gene TRBV12-3 or TRBV12-4 combines with J gene TRBJ2-3; with no DNA, the TCRdb D assignment of TRBD2 cannot be verified. The CDR3 covers 14 residues. CDR3 amino acids: CASRTSGRTDTQYF.

The chain employs TRBV5-1 and TRBJ2-1; TCRdb indicates TRBD1, and absent DNA this call remains unverified. The CDR3 loop spans 14 amino acids. Germline V gene data show CDR1 as SGHRS and CDR2 as YFSETQ. The CDR3 sequence: CASSFIKGTDEQFF.

The chain recombines TRBV7-2 with TRBJ2-2; TCRdb's D call of TRBD1 is untestable without DNA. The CDR3 loop spans 19 amino acids. The V gene's germline CDR1 is SGHTA and CDR2 FQGNSA. The CDR3 loop reads CASSTPGVRTPYRTGELFF.

The chain employs TRBV7-2 and TRBJ2-5; TCRdb selects TRBD1, and the lack of DNA leaves this call unchecked. CDR3 length equals 13 residues. Germline CDR1 SGHTA, CDR2 FQGNSA. CDR3 protein: CASTPLQGVTQYF.

The chain uses TRBV11-2 and TRBJ2-7; TCRdb selects TRBD2, and the lack of DNA leaves this call unchecked. There are 14 residues in the CDR3. Germline V gene sequence: CDR1 SGHAT, CDR2 FQNNGV. The CDR3 loop is CASSLDGTYYEQYF. Based on the CDR3 plus reference TRBV11-2 and TRBJ2-7, the full variable domain is EAGVAQSPRYKIIEKRQSVAFWCNPISGHATLYWYQQILGQGPKLLIQFQNNGVVDDSQLPKDRFSAERLKGVDSTLKIQPAKLEDSAVYLCASSLDGTYYEQYFGPGTRLTVT.

The chain combines TRBV20-1 with TRBJ2-2; TCRdb's D gene call, TRBD1, goes unchecked for lack of DNA. CDR1 is DFQATT, CDR2 SNEGSKA, per germline (reference sequence). The CDR3 spans 17 residues. CDR3 loop: CSARFRRGNKLAGELFF.

V is TRBV7-2 and J is TRBJ2-7; TCRdb's D call, TRBD1, is unchecked because there is no DNA. The germline CDR1 and CDR2 sequences are SGHTA and FQGNSA. CDR3 length equals 16 residues. CDR3 residues: CASSLAGGRSIGEQYF.

The V call is TRBV18, the J call TRBJ2-5. The CDR3 contains 15 residues. Germline V gene lookup returns CDR1 KGHSH and CDR2 LQKENI. The CDR3 region is CASSHPSDPTETQYF.

The chain uses TRBV6-2 or TRBV6-3 and TRBJ2-1; TCRdb outputs TRBD1, but without DNA this stays unchecked. This CDR3 is built from 16 residues. Germline-derived CDR1 and CDR2 are MNHEY and SVGEGT. The CDR3 loop reads CASSYSLGAPYNEQFF.

The rearrangement joins TRBV28 to TRBJ2-7; TCRdb's D call of TRBD2 is untestable without DNA. Germline V gives CDR1 MDHEN, CDR2 SYDVKM. CDR3 length: 14 residues. Here the CDR3 reads CASSPRGLSYEQYF.

V is TRBV6-6 and J is TRBJ1-4; TCRdb's D gene call, TRBD1, goes unchecked for lack of DNA. This CDR3 has 14 amino acids. Germline CDR1 reads MNHNY; CDR2 reads SVGAGI (reference sequence). CDR3: CASSTTGGNEKLFF.